Detailed here is one TCR beta chain. The data were obtained in a study of blood T cell repertoires in COVID-19. Study at large: Samples came from the United States, Italy and Spain, spanning acute and convalescent COVID-19. From T cells, B-cell-depleted T cells, or PBMCs came the material, which was cDNA or gDNA.

Study processing details: Cell counts per sample came from amplifying reference gene primers. Clones were read by immunoSEQ multiplex PCR, and TCRdb kept only the in-frame ones, dropping some. V and J calls and clone size follow that table, whereas D and trimming were derived from the DNA. The sample holds a few hundred thousand clones, roughly 90% seen once. Germline values: CDR1 MRHNA, CDR2 SNTAGT. This CDR3 is built from 15 residues. The J segment lost 2 bases and the V segment lost 0 bases, leaving 0 bases of the junction unmatched. Sequencing input: peripheral blood. The gene calls are TRBV6-4 and TRBJ1-5, with 8 bases identical to TRBD1. The receptor was isolated from a man aged 35 to 55 with acute or convalescent COVID-19. In DNA, the CDR3 is TGTGCCAGCAGTGACTCGACAGGGGGCAATCAGCCCCAGCATTTT. Amino acid sequence: CASSDSTGGNQPQHF.